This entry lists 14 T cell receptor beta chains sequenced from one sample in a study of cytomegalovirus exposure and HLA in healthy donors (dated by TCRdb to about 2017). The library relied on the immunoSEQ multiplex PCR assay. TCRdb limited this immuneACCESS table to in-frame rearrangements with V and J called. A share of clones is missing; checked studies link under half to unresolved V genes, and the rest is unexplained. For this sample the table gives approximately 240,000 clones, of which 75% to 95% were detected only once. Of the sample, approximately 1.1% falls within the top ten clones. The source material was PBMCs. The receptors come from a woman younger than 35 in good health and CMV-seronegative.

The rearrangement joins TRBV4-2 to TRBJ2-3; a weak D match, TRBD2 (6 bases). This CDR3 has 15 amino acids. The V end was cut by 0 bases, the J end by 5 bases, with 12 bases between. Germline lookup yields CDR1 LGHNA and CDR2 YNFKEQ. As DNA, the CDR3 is TGTGCCAGCAGCCAAGATACCAGGGAGGTAGATACGCAGTATTTT. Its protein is CASSQDTREVDTQYF.

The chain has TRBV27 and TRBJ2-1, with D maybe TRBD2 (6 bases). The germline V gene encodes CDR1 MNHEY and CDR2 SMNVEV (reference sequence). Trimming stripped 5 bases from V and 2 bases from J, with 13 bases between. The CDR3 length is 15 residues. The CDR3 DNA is TGTGCCAGCAGTCCTGGGGAGGCGACCTACAATGAGCAGTTCTTC. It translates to CASSPGEATYNEQFF.

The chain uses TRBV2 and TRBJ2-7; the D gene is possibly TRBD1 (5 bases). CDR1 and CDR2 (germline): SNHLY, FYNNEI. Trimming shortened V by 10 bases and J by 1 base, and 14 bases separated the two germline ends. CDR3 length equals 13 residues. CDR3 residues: CAIAAGNSYEQYF. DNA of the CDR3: TGTGCCATCGCAGCAGGGAATTCCTACGAGCAGTACTTC.

The DNA of the CDR3 is TGTGCCAGCACCCTGACAGGCCCCCCATCACCCCTCCACTTT. This sequence encodes CASTLTGPPSPLHF. V gene TRBV6-6 combines with J gene TRBJ1-6; TRBD1 might be the D (6 bases). The germline CDR1 and CDR2 sequences are MNHNY and SVGAGI (reference sequence). Trimming took off 7 bases at V and 10 bases at J, with 17 bases between the two ends. CDR3 length: 14 amino acids.

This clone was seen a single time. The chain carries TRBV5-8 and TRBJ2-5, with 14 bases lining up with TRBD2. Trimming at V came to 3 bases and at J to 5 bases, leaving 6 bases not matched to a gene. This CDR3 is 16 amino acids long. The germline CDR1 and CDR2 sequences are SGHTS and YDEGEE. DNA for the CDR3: TGTGCCAGCAGCTCGGGACTAGCGGGAGCCCGGGAGACCCAGTACTTC. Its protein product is CASSSGLAGARETQYF.

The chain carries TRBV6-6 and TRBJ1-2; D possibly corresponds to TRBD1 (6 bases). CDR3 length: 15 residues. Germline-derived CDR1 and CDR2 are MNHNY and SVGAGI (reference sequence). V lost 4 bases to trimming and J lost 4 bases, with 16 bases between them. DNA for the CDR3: TGTGCCAGCAGTTGGGACCAACAGGGCCTCTATGGCTACACCTTC. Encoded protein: CASSWDQQGLYGYTF.

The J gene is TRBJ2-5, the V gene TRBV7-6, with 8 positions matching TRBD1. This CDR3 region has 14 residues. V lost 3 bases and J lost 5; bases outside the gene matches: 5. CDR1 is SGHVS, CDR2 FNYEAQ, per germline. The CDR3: CASSLTGAKETQYF. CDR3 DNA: TGTGCCAGCAGCTTGACAGGGGCGAAGGAGACCCAGTACTTC. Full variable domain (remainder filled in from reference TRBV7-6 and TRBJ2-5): GAGVSQSPRYKVTKRGQDVALRCDPISGHVSLYWYRQALGQGPEFLTYFNYEAQQDKSGLPNDRFSAERPEGSISTLTIQRTEQRDSAMYRCASSLTGAKETQYFGPGTRLLVL.

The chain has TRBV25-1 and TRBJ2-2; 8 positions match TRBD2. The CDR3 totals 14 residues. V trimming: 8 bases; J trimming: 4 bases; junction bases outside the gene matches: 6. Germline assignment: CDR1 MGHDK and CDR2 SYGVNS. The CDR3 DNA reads TGTGCCAGCCGAGCGGGAGTAGGCACCGGGGAGCTGTTTTTT. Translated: CASRAGVGTGELFF. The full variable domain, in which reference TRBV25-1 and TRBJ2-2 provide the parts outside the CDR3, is EADIYQTPRYLVIGTGKKITLECSQTMGHDKMYWYQQDPGMELHLIHYSYGVNSTEKGDLSSESTVSRIRTEHFPLTLESARPSHTSQYLCASRAGVGTGELFFGEGSRLTVL.

The CDR3 loop reads CSASPIHTF. CDR3 nucleotides: TGCAGTGCTAGCCCCATTCACACCTTC. The chain couples TRBV20-1 to TRBJ1-2, with D unclear. Trimming removed 3 bases at V and 12 bases at J, with 8 bases between. The CDR3 spans 9 residues. CDR1 and CDR2 from the germline V gene are DFQATT and SNEGSKA (reference sequence).

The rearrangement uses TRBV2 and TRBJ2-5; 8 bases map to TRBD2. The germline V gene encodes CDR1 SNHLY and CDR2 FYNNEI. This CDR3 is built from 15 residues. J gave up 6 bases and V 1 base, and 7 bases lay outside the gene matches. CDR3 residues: CASSEVISGTKTQYF. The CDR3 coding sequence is TGTGCCAGCAGTGAAGTCATTAGCGGGACGAAGACCCAGTACTTC.

CDR3: CASSLGRNYEQYF. As DNA, the CDR3 is TGTGCCAGCAGCTTGGGGCGGAACTACGAGCAGTACTTC. This chain connects TRBV5-4 to TRBJ2-7; D remains unclear. The CDR3 runs 13 residues. Germline CDR1 and CDR2: SGHNT and YYREEE (reference sequence). Trimming removed 0 bases from V and 3 bases from J, with 7 bases in between.

The CDR3 sequence: CASSEASGGAGYGYTF. CDR3 DNA sequence: TGTGCCAGCAGTGAAGCGAGTGGGGGCGCTGGCTATGGCTACACCTTC. The chain is built from TRBV6-1 and TRBJ1-2; possibly TRBD1 for D (6 bases). Germline-derived CDR1 and CDR2 are MNHNS and SASEGT. Deletions cut 0 bases from V and 4 bases from J, with 15 bases between. This CDR3 spans 16 amino acids.

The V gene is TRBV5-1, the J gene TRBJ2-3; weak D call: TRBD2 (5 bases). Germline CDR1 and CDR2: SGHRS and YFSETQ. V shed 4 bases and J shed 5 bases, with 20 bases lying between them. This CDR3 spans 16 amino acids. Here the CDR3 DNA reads TGCGCCAGCAGCCCTAACCTATGGAAAGAGGGAGATACGCAGTATTTT. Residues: CASSPNLWKEGDTQYF.

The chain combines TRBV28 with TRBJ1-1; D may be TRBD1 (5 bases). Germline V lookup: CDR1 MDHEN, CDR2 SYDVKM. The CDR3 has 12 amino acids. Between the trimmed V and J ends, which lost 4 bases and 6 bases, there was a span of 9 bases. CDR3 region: CASSWGDAEAFF. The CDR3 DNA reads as TGTGCCAGCAGTTGGGGCGACGCTGAAGCTTTCTTT.